This T cell receptor beta chain was obtained from a study of blood T cells in healthy people across ages. This CDR3 spans 17 amino acids. Germline values: CDR1 SEHNR, CDR2 FQNEAQ (reference sequence). V lost 5 bases and J lost 2; bases outside the gene matches: 9. It was with a sample-barcoded 5' primer and a J-beta primer mix that a second PCR of about 7 to 12 cycles was run. Carrying 12 random nucleotides, a template-switch adaptor labeled each individual cDNA molecule. There were at least 3 million CDR3-containing paired-end reads obtained from each sample. A single record per CDR3 protein comes from TCRdb applying MiXCR to the 5' RACE reads. This table has 1.2 million to 1.5 million distinct CDR3 sequences, approximately 42% appearing once.

The rearrangement joins TRBV7-9 to TRBJ2-3; 11 bases are shared with TRBD2. The sequenced sample consisted of blood. This receptor was taken from a woman in her late teens or twenties in good health. The CDR3 loop is CASSARLAGPYTDTQYF. Here the CDR3 DNA reads TGTGCCAGCAGCGCCCGACTAGCGGGGCCATACACAGATACGCAGTATTTT.